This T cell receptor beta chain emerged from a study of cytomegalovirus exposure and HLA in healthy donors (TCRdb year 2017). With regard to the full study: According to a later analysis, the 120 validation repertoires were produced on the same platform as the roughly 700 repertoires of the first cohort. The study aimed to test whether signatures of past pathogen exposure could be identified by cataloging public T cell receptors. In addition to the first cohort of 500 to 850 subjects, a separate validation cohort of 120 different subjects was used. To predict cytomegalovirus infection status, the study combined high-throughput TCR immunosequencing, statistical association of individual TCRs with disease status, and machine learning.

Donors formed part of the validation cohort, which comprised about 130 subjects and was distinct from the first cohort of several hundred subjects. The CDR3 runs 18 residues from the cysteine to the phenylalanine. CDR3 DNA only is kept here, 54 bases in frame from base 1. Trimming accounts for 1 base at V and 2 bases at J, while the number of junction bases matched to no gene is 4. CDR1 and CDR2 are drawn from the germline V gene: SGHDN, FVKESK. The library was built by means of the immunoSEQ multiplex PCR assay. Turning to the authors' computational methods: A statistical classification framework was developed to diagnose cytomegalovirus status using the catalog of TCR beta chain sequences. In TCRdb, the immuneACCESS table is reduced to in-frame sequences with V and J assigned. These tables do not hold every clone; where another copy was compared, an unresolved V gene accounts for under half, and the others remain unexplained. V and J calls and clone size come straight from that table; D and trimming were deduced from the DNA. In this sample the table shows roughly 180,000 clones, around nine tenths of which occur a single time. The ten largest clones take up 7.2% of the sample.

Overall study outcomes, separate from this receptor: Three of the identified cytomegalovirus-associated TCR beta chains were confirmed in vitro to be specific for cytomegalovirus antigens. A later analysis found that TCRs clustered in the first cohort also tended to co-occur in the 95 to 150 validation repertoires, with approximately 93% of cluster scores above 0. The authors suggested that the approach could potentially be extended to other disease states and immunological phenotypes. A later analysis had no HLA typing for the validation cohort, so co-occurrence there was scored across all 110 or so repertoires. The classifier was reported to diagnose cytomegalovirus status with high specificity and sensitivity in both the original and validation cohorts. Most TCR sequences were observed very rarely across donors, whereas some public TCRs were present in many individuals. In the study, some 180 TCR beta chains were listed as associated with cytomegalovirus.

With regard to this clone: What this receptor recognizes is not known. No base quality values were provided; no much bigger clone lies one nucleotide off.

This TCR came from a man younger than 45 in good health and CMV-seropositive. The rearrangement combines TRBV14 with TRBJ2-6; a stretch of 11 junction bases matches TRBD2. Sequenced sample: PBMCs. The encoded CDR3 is CASSQGLAGGTGANVLTF. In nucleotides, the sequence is TGTGCCAGCAGCCAAGGATTAGCGGGAGGGACTGGGGCCAACGTCCTGACTTTC. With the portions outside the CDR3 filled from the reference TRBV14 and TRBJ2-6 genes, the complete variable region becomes EAGVTQFPSHSVIEKGQTVTLRCDPISGHDNLYWYRRVMGKEIKFLLHFVKESKQDESGMPNNRFLAERTGGTYSTLKVQPAELEDSGVYFCASSQGLAGGTGANVLTFGAGSRLTVL.